This paragraph reports one T cell receptor beta chain. This entry belongs to a study of blood T cell repertoires in COVID-19. In the study overall: Donors in the United States, Italy and Spain gave samples during acute or convalescent COVID-19. T cells, B-cell-depleted T cells, or PBMCs supplied cDNA or gDNA.

The CDR3 consists of 14 residues. Germline loops: CDR1 MDHEN, CDR2 SYDVKM. V gave up 6 bases and J gave up 1 base, with 12 bases separating them. Per the study methods: Nucleated cell counts were estimated from reference gene primer amplification. Using immunoSEQ multiplex PCR, the repertoire was profiled, and TCRdb retains in-frame clones only, with some absent. V, J and clone size are those of that table, while D and trimming were read from the DNA. Among 65,000 or so clones, about 80% were seen once, and the ten largest hold roughly 4%. The chain carries TRBV28 and TRBJ2-5; D possibly corresponds to TRBD1 (5 bases). Sequences were obtained from peripheral blood. This TCR was recovered from a man in his fifties or sixties with acute or convalescent COVID-19. This CDR3 is CASSPRQSQETQYF. Here the CDR3 DNA reads TGTGCCAGCAGCCCAAGACAGAGCCAAGAGACCCAGTACTTC.